This T cell receptor beta chain was retrieved from a study of T cell responses to AZD1222 COVID-19 vaccine. On this clone itself: Its antigen is unknown.

The data were produced by immunoSEQ multiplex PCR, yet TCRdb's version contains in-frame clones alone and is incomplete. The table shows 140,000 or so clones, with more than 80% occurring only once. V was clipped by 5 bases and J by 3 bases, with 15 bases between them. The CDR3 extends over 15 amino acids. CDR1 MRHNA and CDR2 SNTAGT come from the germline V gene. General study points: Increases in Spike-specific TCR breadth and depth were seen after two AZD1222 doses.

The chain joins TRBV6-4 to TRBJ2-3; a possible D gene is TRBD2 (6 bases). Sequences were derived from peripheral blood, sampled on day 0 of AZD1222 vaccination. This TCR derives from an adult in good health. The CDR3 sequence is CASSPGRGATDTQYF. The DNA for the CDR3 is TGTGCCAGCAGTCCCGGACGCGGGGCGACAGATACGCAGTATTTT.